This TCR beta chain derives from a study of blood T cell repertoires in COVID-19. V shed 0 bases, J shed 4 bases, and the junction held 13 bases outside the gene matches. The CDR3 is made up of 18 amino acids. Germline lookup yields CDR1 SGDLS and CDR2 YYNGEE. Sequencing used immunoSEQ multiplex PCR; TCRdb keeps in-frame clones, though not all of them. The table includes some 50,000 clones, approximately 91% detected once. The sequence came from a woman aged 70-85 years with active COVID-19. Sequencing was performed on peripheral blood. The chain links TRBV9 to TRBJ2-3; 8 nucleotides line up with TRBD2. This CDR3 reads CASSVELLAGVDSDTQYF. CDR3 nucleotide sequence: TGTGCCAGCAGCGTAGAGCTCCTAGCGGGTGTCGATTCAGATACGCAGTATTTT. The variable domain in full, with the rest retrieved from reference TRBV9 and TRBJ2-3, is DSGVTQTPKHLITATGQRVTLRCSPRSGDLSVYWYQQSLDQGLQFLIQYYNGEERAKGNILERFSAQQFPDLHSELNLSSLELGDSALYFCASSVELLAGVDSDTQYFGPGTRLTVL.